The rows below give T cell receptor beta chains drawn from one sample of a study of patients and donors after allogeneic stem cell transplantation. From the RT-PCR reads, TCRdb called clonotypes with MiXCR, one entry per CDR3 protein. The sample shows about a million distinct CDR3 sequences, approximately 18% of them seen only once. The material sequenced was blood, either unsorted or a sorted T cell fraction (not recorded which). Source of these receptors: a human donor who was either an allogeneic HSCT recipient or a stem cell or donor lymphocyte infusion donor (not recorded which). It is not recorded whose cells these are; they may come from a transplant donor. Both conserved end residues are part of each CDR3. D genes are given only for firm matches. Not all rows give a size; the values are once, few, many and, for expanded clones, a class.

v_gene,abundance,d_gene,j_gene,len,CDR3aa,CDR3nt
TRBV10-3,many,TRBD2,TRBJ2-3,16,CAISPPAGGPTDTQYF,TGTGCCATCAGCCCTCCAGCGGGAGGTCCCACAGATACGCAGTATTTT
TRBV2,many,.,TRBJ2-1,14,CASSEQGSYNEQFF,TGTGCCAGCAGTGAACAGGGCTCCTACAATGAGCAGTTCTTC
TRBV11-2,many,.,TRBJ1-1,14,CASSLKAMNTEAFF,TGTGCCAGCAGCTTAAAGGCCATGAACACTGAAGCTTTCTTT
TRBV9,few,.,TRBJ2-3,14,CASSVGKPTDTQYF,TGTGCCAGCAGCGTAGGGAAACCCACAGATACGCAGTATTTT
TRBV20-1,few,TRBD2,TRBJ2-5,17,CSAKERAGGPSVVTQYF,TGCAGTGCTAAGGAGAGAGCGGGAGGGCCCTCGGTAGTGACCCAGTACTTC
TRBV3-1,.,TRBD2,TRBJ2-1,15,CASSQNSGSNNEQFF,TGTGCCAGCAGCCAAAATAGCGGGAGTAATAATGAGCAGTTCTTC
TRBV12-3/TRBV12-4,few,TRBD1,TRBJ2-7,15,CASSLRVGGVGEQYF,TGTGCCAGCAGTTTACGGGTAGGGGGCGTGGGGGAGCAGTACTTC
TRBV5-1,.,.,TRBJ2-2,15,CASSLVDSNTGELFF,TGCGCCAGCAGCTTGGTGGACAGCAACACCGGGGAGCTGTTTTTT
TRBV5-1,few,.,TRBJ2-1,13,CASSPGSGDEQFF,TGCGCCAGCAGCCCGGGCTCAGGGGATGAGCAGTTCTTC
TRBV29-1,.,TRBD2,TRBJ2-1,17,CSVEVSLAGGPGNEQFF,TGCAGCGTTGAAGTTTCGCTAGCGGGGGGGCCAGGAAATGAGCAGTTCTTC
TRBV9,.,.,TRBJ2-1,15,CASSPRLVSLDEQFF,TGTGCCAGCAGCCCCCGACTAGTTAGTTTGGATGAGCAGTTCTTC
TRBV6-2/TRBV6-3,.,.,TRBJ2-4,14,CASRQLLAKNIQYF,TGTGCCAGTCGACAGCTCCTAGCCAAAAACATTCAGTACTTC
TRBV9,few,.,TRBJ2-6,14,CASSSQTGANVLTF,TGTGCCAGCAGCTCCCAGACTGGGGCCAACGTCCTGACTTTC
TRBV20-1,few,.,TRBJ2-7,14,CSARVTTNPYEQYF,TGCAGTGCTAGAGTGACTACCAATCCCTACGAGCAGTACTTC
TRBV12-3/TRBV12-4,.,.,TRBJ1-5,15,CASSLNRVYNQPQHF,TGTGCCAGCAGTTTAAACCGGGTATACAATCAGCCCCAGCATTTT
TRBV3-1,.,.,TRBJ1-6,17,CASSLKSGRGYNSPLHF,TGTGCCAGCAGCCTTAAGTCGGGACGGGGCTATAATTCACCCCTCCACTTT
TRBV19,once,.,TRBJ1-3,16,CASTLPGTLAGNTIYF,TGTGCCAGTACCCTACCCGGGACATTGGCTGGAAACACCATATATTTT
TRBV7-2,.,.,TRBJ2-1,14,CASSPHQTGYEQFF,TGTGCCAGCAGCCCACACCAGACAGGATATGAGCAGTTCTTC
TRBV12-3/TRBV12-4,.,TRBD1,TRBJ2-1,19,CASRGGTGGLGLAYNEQFF,TGTGCCAGCAGGGGAGGGACAGGGGGCTTGGGACTAGCGTACAATGAGCAGTTCTTC
TRBV4-2,few,.,TRBJ1-1,15,CASSQEIYLNTEAFF,TGTGCCAGCAGCCAAGAAATCTATTTGAACACTGAAGCTTTCTTT
TRBV9,few,TRBD1,TRBJ2-5,15,CASSVSTGAQETQYF,TGTGCCAGCAGCGTATCCACAGGGGCCCAAGAGACCCAGTACTTC
TRBV20-1,.,.,TRBJ1-1,13,CSASGYNYPEAFF,TGCAGTGCTAGTGGATACAACTACCCTGAAGCTTTCTTT
TRBV5-1,many,.,TRBJ2-1,12,CASSLEFGEQFF,TGCGCCAGCAGCTTGGAGTTTGGTGAGCAGTTCTTC
TRBV5-1,few,TRBD1,TRBJ1-1,15,CASSQRTGENTEAFF,TGCGCCAGCAGCCAAAGGACAGGGGAGAACACTGAAGCTTTCTTT
TRBV7-9,.,TRBD2,TRBJ2-3,14,CASNPAGLTDTQYF,TGTGCCAGCAACCCAGCGGGATTAACAGATACGCAGTATTTT
TRBV10-3,few,.,TRBJ2-3,15,CAISASGDVTDTQYF,TGTGCCATCAGTGCCTCGGGAGACGTGACAGATACGCAGTATTTT
TRBV7-9,few,.,TRBJ2-3,17,CASSLGEVGGPKDTQYF,TGTGCCAGCAGCCTAGGGGAGGTGGGCGGACCAAAGGATACGCAGTATTTT
TRBV6-5,.,.,TRBJ2-2,15,CASSYPKGNTGELFF,TGTGCCAGCAGTTACCCCAAGGGTAACACCGGGGAGCTGTTTTTT
TRBV5-6,.,TRBD1,TRBJ1-6,17,CASSVGRGQGAYSPLHF,TGTGCCAGCAGCGTAGGTAGGGGACAGGGGGCCTATTCACCCCTCCACTTT
TRBV7-9,few,TRBD2,TRBJ2-7,14,CASSFGAGAYEQYF,TGTGCCAGCAGCTTTGGAGCGGGAGCCTATGAGCAGTACTTC
TRBV20-1,.,.,TRBJ1-5,18,CSARGGFWMKGSDQPQHF,TGCAGTGCTAGAGGAGGTTTTTGGATGAAGGGCTCGGATCAGCCCCAGCATTTT
TRBV29-1,.,TRBD2,TRBJ2-7,13,CSVSGTTTYEQYF,TGCAGCGTTTCCGGGACTACCACCTACGAGCAGTACTTC
TRBV7-9,few,.,TRBJ2-1,15,CASSFPQSSYNEQFF,TGTGCCAGCAGCTTTCCCCAGAGCTCCTACAATGAGCAGTTCTTC
TRBV2,few,.,TRBJ2-2,14,CASIDNRNTGELFF,TGTGCCAGCATAGACAACCGGAACACCGGGGAGCTGTTTTTT
TRBV12-3/TRBV12-4,.,TRBD1,TRBJ1-5,14,CASRRTGPDQPQHF,TGTGCCAGCAGACGGACAGGCCCAGATCAGCCCCAGCATTTT
TRBV7-6,once,.,TRBJ2-5,15,CASSQHRGAGETQYF,TGTGCCAGCAGCCAGCATCGGGGTGCAGGCGAGACCCAGTACTTC